A single sample is the source of the 18 T cell receptor beta chains below, sequenced in a study of blood T cell repertoires in COVID-19. The repertoire was sequenced with immunoSEQ multiplex PCR; TCRdb's copy has only in-frame clones and lacks some. This table has over 100,000 clones, 85% to 90% appearing once. Sequenced sample: peripheral blood. The source is a man aged 80 or over with acute or convalescent COVID-19.

The rearrangement links TRBV15 to TRBJ2-7, with D possibly matching TRBD1 (5 bases). The V end lost 1 base, the J end lost 4 bases, and 14 bases lay between the germline ends. Germline CDR1 is LNHNV and CDR2 is YYDKDF (reference sequence). The CDR3 runs to 15 residues. The CDR3 nucleotides read TGTGCCACCAGCAGAGGTGGACAAGTGGGGTACGAGCAGTACTTC. Translated: CATSRGGQVGYEQYF.

In its sample, this clone was seen a few times. V is TRBV12-5 and J is TRBJ1-6; TRBD1 aligns across 7 bases. Germline trimming cut 6 bases from V and 0 bases from J; bases unmatched to any gene: 8. The CDR3 covers 17 residues. The germline gives CDR1 LGHNT, CDR2 FRNRAP. The CDR3: CASGPDRASSYNSPLHF. CDR3 in DNA: TGTGCTAGTGGACCCGACAGGGCTTCCTCCTATAATTCACCCCTCCACTTT.

The V gene is TRBV30, the J gene TRBJ2-7; possible D gene TRBD2, 5 bases. CDR3 length equals 14 residues. In germline, CDR1 is GTSNPN, CDR2 SVGIG (reference sequence). V lost 2 bases to trimming and J lost 2 bases, with 13 bases between them. The CDR3 DNA is TGTGCCTGGAGTCGATCCGGAGGAGCCTACGAGCAGTACTTC. This encodes CAWSRSGGAYEQYF.

The chain employs TRBV29-1 and TRBJ2-7, with D maybe TRBD1 (5 bases). V was clipped by 4 bases and J by 5 bases, with 15 bases between them. Germline CDR1 and CDR2: SQVTM and ANQGSEA. The CDR3 has 13 amino acids. CDR3 in amino acids: CSVVPGPGNEQYF. Here the CDR3 DNA reads TGCAGCGTTGTACCCGGGCCAGGGAACGAGCAGTACTTC.

This clone has only a few counts. This rearrangement joins TRBV19 to TRBJ2-2; 13 bases map to TRBD2. The CDR3 is 16 residues long. Germline V gene sequence: CDR1 LNHDA, CDR2 SQIVND (reference sequence). V shed 5 bases, J shed 5 bases, and the junction held 5 bases outside the gene matches. The CDR3 loop is CASSYGLAGATGELFF. In DNA, the CDR3 is TGTGCCAGTAGTTACGGACTAGCGGGAGCAACCGGGGAGCTGTTTTTT.

The chain links TRBV19 to TRBJ2-7; 8 bases agree with TRBD2. Germline V CDR1 and CDR2: LNHDA, SQIVND (reference sequence). This CDR3 is 14 amino acids long. V dropped 4 bases and J dropped 4; count of bases not matched to a gene: 6. The CDR3 nucleotides read TGTGCCAGTAGTAAACTAGCGGCGCAGTACGAGCAGTACTTC. Its translation: CASSKLAAQYEQYF.

The chain combines TRBV29-1 with TRBJ2-3, with D possibly TRBD2 on 6 matching bases. The CDR3 is made up of 11 amino acids. CDR1 and CDR2 (germline): SQVTM, ANQGSEA. V dropped 7 bases and J dropped 5 bases, with 10 bases sitting between them. The CDR3 sequence: CSGEERDTQYF. CDR3 nucleotide sequence: TGCAGCGGGGAGGAGCGAGATACGCAGTATTTT.

Written as DNA, the CDR3 is TGTGCCAGCAGTAGGGGACAGGGTTACGAGCAGTACTTC. Protein: CASSRGQGYEQYF. The chain is built from TRBV2 and TRBJ2-7, with 9 bases that match TRBD1. CDR1 and CDR2 from the germline V gene are SNHLY and FYNNEI. Germline trimming cut 5 bases from V and 4 bases from J; bases unmatched to any gene: 3. The CDR3 has 13 residues.

This chain uses TRBV18 with TRBJ2-5; D is possibly TRBD1 (6 bases). The CDR3 runs to 14 residues. Germline loops: CDR1 KGHSH, CDR2 LQKENI. With 0 bases removed from V and 6 bases from J, the gap between germline ends came to 11 bases. The CDR3 bases are TGTGCCAGCTCACCACCCGGCAGGGGAAAGACCCAGTACTTC. Translated: CASSPPGRGKTQYF.

V is TRBV24-1 and J is TRBJ2-7; 7 bases line up with TRBD1. V shed 7 bases and J 5 bases; nucleotides not matched to a gene: 10. This CDR3 comprises 14 residues. From germline, CDR1 is KGHDR and CDR2 SFDVKD. CDR3 region: CATRSTGEGNEQYF. CDR3 in DNA: TGTGCCACCAGATCAACAGGGGAAGGTAACGAGCAGTACTTC.

The rearrangement uses TRBV14 and TRBJ1-4; a weak D match, TRBD1 (5 bases). V was pared by 4 bases and J by 4 bases, with 13 bases between. There are 15 residues in the CDR3. CDR1 and CDR2 (germline): SGHDN, FVKESK. CDR3 sequence reads: CASSPYATVNEKLFF. CDR3 coding DNA: TGTGCCAGCAGCCCCTATGCGACAGTTAATGAAAAACTGTTTTTT.

The chain recombines TRBV6-5 with TRBJ1-4, with a possible D match to TRBD1 (6 bases). V lost 8 bases to trimming and J lost 0 bases, with 13 bases between them. The germline V gene encodes CDR1 MNHEY and CDR2 SVGAGI. CDR3 length: 15 amino acids. Here the CDR3 reads CASGTRTPTNEKLFF. The DNA of the CDR3 is TGTGCCAGCGGGACACGAACTCCAACTAATGAAAAACTGTTTTTT.

The chain employs TRBV5-1 and TRBJ2-1; the match to TRBD2 covers 8 bases. Germline V CDR1 and CDR2: SGHRS, YFSETQ. V shed 4 bases, J shed 0 bases, and the junction held 6 bases outside the gene matches. The CDR3 totals 16 residues. The CDR3 here is CASSPSGLDSYNEQFF. The CDR3 region has the DNA TGCGCCAGCAGCCCATCGGGACTAGACTCCTACAATGAGCAGTTCTTC.

This clone was detected a few times. The genes are TRBV27 and TRBJ2-7; tentative D call: TRBD2 (5 bases). Trimming took 2 bases from V and 2 from J, leaving 16 bases between them. Germline V CDR1 and CDR2: MNHEY, SMNVEV (reference sequence). This CDR3 spans 16 amino acids. The CDR3: CASSLLAGATTYEQYF. The DNA for the CDR3 is TGTGCCAGCAGTTTACTGGCGGGTGCTACAACCTACGAGCAGTACTTC.

This sequence joins TRBV7-3 and TRBJ2-1, with unresolved D. V was clipped by 2 bases and J by 7 bases, with 15 bases between them. The CDR3 consists of 15 residues. Germline V gene lookup returns CDR1 SGHTA and CDR2 FQGTGA. DNA of the CDR3: TGTGCCAGCAGCTTAGGCCCTCCCACGAATAATGAGCAGTTCTTC. The encoded protein is CASSLGPPTNNEQFF.

This clone was recorded once. Germline is not matched at one junction end, which may reflect a read error. The CDR3 protein is CASSYGASGRGFF. CDR3 DNA sequence: TGTGCCAGCAGTTATGGGGCTAGCGGGCGTGGATTCTTC. The V call is TRBV6-2 or TRBV6-3, the J call TRBJ2-7, with TRBD2 matching 8 bases. The CDR3 totals 13 residues. Per the germline V gene, CDR1 is MNHEY and CDR2 is SVGEGT.

The J gene is TRBJ1-1, the V gene TRBV7-3; 9 bases line up with TRBD1. The CDR3 spans 15 residues. Germline trimming cut 4 bases from V and 5 bases from J; bases unmatched to any gene: 8. The V gene's germline CDR1 is SGHTA and CDR2 FQGTGA. As DNA, the CDR3 is TGTGCCAGCAGCTCCGCCGGGACAGGGCGTACTGAAGCTTTCTTT. This translates into CASSSAGTGRTEAFF.

CDR3 in amino acids: CASSATGGSVDTQYF. The DNA for the CDR3 is TGCGCCAGCAGCGCGACAGGGGGCTCGGTAGATACGCAGTATTTT. The J gene is TRBJ2-3, the V gene TRBV5-1; 10 positions agree with TRBD1. The junction had 7 bases not matched to a gene; V was cut back by 4 bases and J by 5 bases. CDR3 length: 15 residues. Germline-derived CDR1 and CDR2 are SGHRS and YFSETQ.